Listed below are T cell receptor beta chains from one sample, sequenced in a study of blood T cell repertoires in COVID-19. The table came from immunoSEQ multiplex PCR; TCRdb's copy has only in-frame clones and leaves some out. This sample has 150,000 to 200,000 clones, with over 80% found just once. Input material: peripheral blood. The receptors derive from a woman between 65 and 79 years old with acute or convalescent COVID-19. The CDR3 runs from the conserved cysteine through the conserved F or W. Fields, in order: D gene, clone size, V gene, J gene, CDR3 DNA, CDR3 protein. D genes are given only for firm matches. Size values are once, few and many counts, or a class for expanded clones, and some rows have none.

d_call: NA; clone_size: few; v_call: TRBV6-5; j_call: TRBJ1-2; cdr3_nt: TGTGCCAGCAGTTACGGATGGGAGGGGGGCTACACCTTC; cdr3_aa: CASSYGWEGGYTF
d_call: NA; clone_size: once; v_call: TRBV2; j_call: TRBJ2-3; cdr3_nt: TGTGCCAGCAGATCGACAAGCACAGATACGCAGTATTTT; cdr3_aa: CASRSTSTDTQYF
d_call: TRBD1; clone_size: NA; v_call: TRBV28; j_call: TRBJ1-2; cdr3_nt: TGTGCCAGCAGTTTTTCAGGGGGCCCTAACTATGGCTACACCTTC; cdr3_aa: CASSFSGGPNYGYTF
d_call: NA; clone_size: NA; v_call: TRBV19; j_call: TRBJ1-5; cdr3_nt: TGTGCCAGTAGTATAGCCGGAGAGGAGGTCCAGCCCCAGCATTTT; cdr3_aa: CASSIAGEEVQPQHF
d_call: TRBD1; clone_size: NA; v_call: TRBV28; j_call: TRBJ2-7; cdr3_nt: TGTGCCAGCAGTTTAACCGGGACAGGGGCGCGGGAGCAGTACTTC; cdr3_aa: CASSLTGTGAREQYF
d_call: TRBD1; clone_size: once; v_call: TRBV15; j_call: TRBJ1-1; cdr3_nt: TGTGCCACCACCACAGGGGGCGTTATGAACACTGAAGCTTTCTTT; cdr3_aa: CATTTGGVMNTEAFF
d_call: NA; clone_size: NA; v_call: TRBV11-1; j_call: TRBJ1-2; cdr3_nt: TGTGCCAGCAGCTCCCCGTATGGCTACACCTTC; cdr3_aa: CASSSPYGYTF
d_call: NA; clone_size: NA; v_call: TRBV6-4; j_call: TRBJ2-5; cdr3_nt: TGTGCCAGCAGTGCCCTTCGTCTTGGACAGTGGGCCCAAGAGACCCAGTACTTC; cdr3_aa: CASSALRLGQWAQETQYF
d_call: TRBD1; clone_size: NA; v_call: TRBV6-5; j_call: TRBJ2-5; cdr3_nt: TGTGCCAGCAGTTACGGGACAGGGGATCCCCAGTACTTC; cdr3_aa: CASSYGTGDPQYF
d_call: NA; clone_size: NA; v_call: TRBV5-5; j_call: TRBJ1-1; cdr3_nt: TGTGCCAGCAGCTTGTATGCGGTGAACACTGAAGCTTTCTTT; cdr3_aa: CASSLYAVNTEAFF
d_call: TRBD2; clone_size: NA; v_call: TRBV29-1; j_call: TRBJ2-2; cdr3_nt: TGCAGCATTAGCGGGGACCACACCGGGGAGCTGTTTTTT; cdr3_aa: CSISGDHTGELFF
d_call: NA; clone_size: NA; v_call: TRBV5-4; j_call: TRBJ2-3; cdr3_nt: TGTGCCAGCAGCCCCCGGCGCGGCGGGATGAGCACAGATACGCAGTATTTT; cdr3_aa: CASSPRRGGMSTDTQYF
d_call: TRBD1; clone_size: NA; v_call: TRBV28; j_call: TRBJ1-5; cdr3_nt: TGTGCCAGCGGACAGGGGGGTGTTCAGCCCCAGCATTTT; cdr3_aa: CASGQGGVQPQHF